Below are 28 T cell receptor beta chains sequenced from a single sample in a study of response to subunit inactivated influenza vaccine (dated by TCRdb to 2017 to 2018). Library preparation used RT-PCR. Sequencing took place on an Illumina HiSeq 2500. The public reads were run again by TCRdb, first through fastp at Q25 and then through MiXCR, and only productive beta chains were kept. Every CDR3 protein is listed once, alongside the most common genes and DNA of its rows. For this sample the table gives hundreds of thousands of distinct CDR3 sequences, of which approximately 16% were detected only once. Together, the top ten hold less than 4% of the sample. Sequences were derived from CD4+ T cells sorted from PBMCs, sampled around 25 months after vaccination. Receptors were obtained from a man aged 45 to 70 who received an inactivated influenza vaccine. Donor details come from another sample of the same person, matched by shared clones.

V and J are TRBV19 and TRBJ1-5, with D possibly TRBD1 on 5 matching bases. Trimming took 7 bases from V and 0 from J, leaving 13 bases between them. The germline V gene encodes CDR1 LNHDA and CDR2 SQIVND (reference sequence). CDR3 length equals 15 residues. CDR3: CASTLKGYSNQPQHF. The CDR3 DNA sequence: TGTGCCAGTACTCTGAAGGGGTATAGCAATCAGCCCCAGCATTTT.

The CDR3 nucleotides are TGCAGTGCAACTATAGCGGGAGTGGGAGATACGCAGTATTTT. Protein sequence: CSATIAGVGDTQYF. The chain joins TRBV20-1 to TRBJ2-3; 9 nucleotides agree with TRBD2. V trimming: 6 bases; J trimming: 5 bases; junction bases outside the gene matches: 9. The CDR3 extends over 14 amino acids. The V gene's germline CDR1 is DFQATT and CDR2 SNEGSKA (reference sequence).

This clonotype turned up a few times. The gene calls are TRBV29-1 and TRBJ2-3; D is undetermined. The CDR3 is 10 residues long. V lost 4 bases to trimming and J lost 3 bases, with 2 bases between them. The germline V gene encodes CDR1 SQVTM and CDR2 ANQGSEA. The CDR3 protein is CSVATDTQYF. The CDR3 coding sequence is TGCAGCGTTGCTACAGATACGCAGTATTTT.

The chain uses TRBV12-3 or TRBV12-4 and TRBJ2-5; 12 positions agree with TRBD2. Germline trimming cut 5 bases from V and 2 bases from J; bases unmatched to any gene: 6. This CDR3 spans 16 amino acids. CDR3 sequence (DNA): TGTGCCAGCAGTAAAGGACTAGCGGGGTTTCAAGAGACCCAGTACTTC. Its protein is CASSKGLAGFQETQYF.

This clonotype showed up many times. This chain uses TRBV18 with TRBJ2-7; D is unclear. V gave up 2 bases and J gave up 3 bases, with 8 bases separating them. Germline V lookup: CDR1 KGHSH, CDR2 LQKENI. The CDR3 has 13 residues. The CDR3 DNA follows: TGTGCCAGCTCACCAGGGCTAAGCTACGAGCAGTACTTC. It codes for CASSPGLSYEQYF.

The chain is built from TRBV7-2 and TRBJ2-7, with 8 nucleotides matching TRBD1. With 3 bases clipped from V and 0 bases from J, the junction kept 4 bases outside the gene matches. The germline V gene has CDR1 SGHTA and CDR2 FQGNSA. There are 15 residues in the CDR3. Written as DNA, the CDR3 is TGTGCCAGCAGCTTGGGACAGGCGGACTCCTACGAGCAGTACTTC. Translating gives CASSLGQADSYEQYF.

There are a few counts of this clonotype. The chain carries TRBV20-1 and TRBJ1-6, with 8 nucleotides matching TRBD1. With 2 bases clipped from V and 10 bases from J, the junction kept 7 bases outside the gene matches. Per the germline V gene, CDR1 is DFQATT and CDR2 is SNEGSKA (reference sequence). The CDR3 has 14 amino acids. CDR3 loop: CSARSTGGRSPLHF. The CDR3 DNA reads as TGCAGTGCTAGATCAACAGGGGGGAGGTCACCCCTCCACTTT.

This chain links TRBV20-1 with TRBJ2-5; D possibly corresponds to TRBD2 (6 bases). Germline CDR1 DFQATT, CDR2 SNEGSKA (reference sequence). The CDR3 spans 13 residues. V lost 3 bases and J lost 5, with 13 bases in between. The CDR3 protein is CSASWRARETQYF. The DNA for the CDR3 is TGCAGTGCTAGTTGGAGGGCCCGGGAGACCCAGTACTTC.

The V and J genes are TRBV19 and TRBJ2-3; D may be TRBD1 (5 bases). This CDR3 is 15 amino acids long. The V gene's germline CDR1 is LNHDA and CDR2 SQIVND (reference sequence). Between the trimmed V and J ends, which lost 4 bases and 1 base, there was a span of 12 bases. DNA for the CDR3: TGTGCCAGTAGTAAGGGGCGTGATGGCACAGATACGCAGTATTTT. Its protein is CASSKGRDGTDTQYF.

V and J are TRBV5-1 and TRBJ1-5; D unclear. V was trimmed by 4 bases and J by 9 bases, leaving 14 bases between them. CDR1 is SGHRS, CDR2 YFSETQ, per germline. The CDR3 spans 13 residues. In DNA form, the CDR3 reads TGCGCCAGCAGCAGATCCGAGGAGGGGCCCCAGCATTTT. It is translated as CASSRSEEGPQHF.

The rearrangement links TRBV10-2 to TRBJ2-1; D gene ambiguous. CDR1 and CDR2 (germline): WSHSY, SAAADI. The CDR3 consists of 13 residues. V was pared by 2 bases and J by 10 bases, with 12 bases between. The CDR3 DNA sequence: TGCGCCAGCAGTGAGGCTAGAACCCCAGAGCAGTTCTTC. It encodes CASSEARTPEQFF.

The J gene is TRBJ1-5, the V gene TRBV24-1; 12 nucleotides align to TRBD1. Trimming at V came to 6 bases and at J to 8 bases, leaving 7 bases not matched to a gene. There are 15 residues in the CDR3. The germline V gene has CDR1 KGHDR and CDR2 SFDVKD. The CDR3 reads CATSSGTGGLEPQHF. The CDR3 region has the DNA TGTGCCACCAGTTCCGGGACAGGGGGCTTGGAGCCCCAGCATTTT.

V usage is TRBV5-1 and J usage is TRBJ1-4; 7 bases align to TRBD1. Germline CDR1 reads SGHRS; CDR2 reads YFSETQ. The trim removed 5 bases at V and 5 bases at J, leaving 6 bases unmatched. This CDR3 has 14 amino acids. Here the CDR3 DNA reads TGCGCCAGCAGAGCAGGGGGACTGAATGAAAAACTGTTTTTT. Protein product: CASRAGGLNEKLFF.

V and J are TRBV29-1 and TRBJ1-3, with 7 positions matching TRBD1. This CDR3 spans 14 amino acids. Germline V CDR1 and CDR2: SQVTM, ANQGSEA. V shed 5 bases, J shed 0 bases, and the junction held 4 bases outside the gene matches. The CDR3 spells CSVSDRSSGNTIYF. CDR3 in DNA: TGCAGCGTTTCGGACAGGTCCTCTGGAAACACCATATATTTT.

This clonotype was counted only a few times. The chain joins TRBV11-2 to TRBJ2-7; D is perhaps TRBD1 (5 bases). Germline V CDR1 and CDR2: SGHAT, FQNNGV. The CDR3 is 14 residues long. With 1 base removed from V and 1 base from J, the gap between germline ends came to 8 bases. CDR3 coding DNA: TGTGCCAGCAGCTTAGCAGGGAAATCCTACGAGCAGTACTTC. It codes for CASSLAGKSYEQYF.

This sequence joins TRBV7-6 and TRBJ2-2, with D perhaps matching TRBD2 (6 bases). Germline values: CDR1 SGHVS, CDR2 FNYEAQ. The CDR3 loop spans 18 amino acids. V gave up 1 base and J gave up 5 bases, with 20 bases separating them. The CDR3, as DNA: TGTGCCAGCAGCTTAGGTGGGGCGGGGCCAATAAGAACCGGGGAGCTGTTTTTT. Translated: CASSLGGAGPIRTGELFF.

The chain is built from TRBV12-3 or TRBV12-4 and TRBJ2-1, with D perhaps matching TRBD2 (7 bases). The CDR3 extends over 12 amino acids. V lost 2 bases and J lost 13, with 12 bases in between. This CDR3 reads CASSLWGGAQFF. CDR3 sequence (DNA): TGTGCCAGCAGTTTATGGGGGGGGGCCCAGTTCTTC.

This clonotype was observed a few times. This chain connects TRBV7-3 to TRBJ1-1, with D uncertain. This CDR3 has 13 amino acids. Germline assignment: CDR1 SGHTA and CDR2 FQGTGA. V dropped 2 bases and J dropped 2 bases, with 6 bases sitting between them. The CDR3: CASSLWRNTEAFF. The CDR3 region has the DNA TGTGCCAGCAGCTTATGGAGAAACACTGAAGCTTTCTTT. The variable domain in full, completed from reference TRBV7-3 and TRBJ1-1, reads GAGVSQTPSNKVTEKGKYVELRCDPISGHTALYWYRQSLGQGPEFLIYFQGTGAADDSGLPNDRFFAVRPEGSVSTLKIQRTERGDSAVYLCASSLWRNTEAFFGQGTRLTVV.

Ten or more counts support this clonotype. This chain links TRBV20-1 with TRBJ2-7; 8 bases fit TRBD2. There are 15 residues in the CDR3. The germline V gene has CDR1 DFQATT and CDR2 SNEGSKA (reference sequence). V shed 4 bases, J shed 0 bases, and the junction held 8 bases outside the gene matches. The CDR3 is CSAISGIQISYEQYF. In DNA, the CDR3 is TGCAGTGCTATTAGCGGGATTCAGATCTCCTACGAGCAGTACTTC.

This clonotype was counted a single time. The V call is TRBV18, the J call TRBJ1-2, with 7 nucleotides matching TRBD1. The junction had 6 bases not matched to a gene; V was cut back by 2 bases and J by 3 bases. The CDR3 extends over 15 amino acids. The germline gives CDR1 KGHSH, CDR2 LQKENI. CDR3 nucleotide sequence: TGTGCCAGCTCACCAACAGGGGATCGGTACTATGGCTACACCTTC. Its translation: CASSPTGDRYYGYTF.

The chain has TRBV6-6 and TRBJ2-7; D is unclear. The V gene lost 5 bases and the J gene lost 6 bases, with 14 bases spanning the gap. Germline V CDR1 and CDR2: MNHNY, SVGAGI (reference sequence). This CDR3 has 13 amino acids. CDR3 loop: CASSEAIDVEQYF. In nucleotides, the CDR3 is TGTGCCAGCAGTGAGGCCATTGACGTCGAGCAGTACTTC.

DNA of the CDR3: TGTGCCTGGAGTATGAGGGTACGAGAAAAACTGTTTTTT. Translated, it gives CAWSMRVREKLFF. The chain joins TRBV30 to TRBJ1-4, with D hard to call. The CDR3 covers 13 residues. Trimming left V 2 bases short and J 8 bases short, with 12 bases between. CDR1 and CDR2 (germline): GTSNPN, SVGIG (reference sequence).

This clonotype has just a few counts. In DNA form, the CDR3 reads TGTGCCAGCAGCCCCACCGGACAGGGAAGCACAGATACGCAGTATTTT. This codes for CASSPTGQGSTDTQYF. This chain links TRBV2 with TRBJ2-3, with 8 bases that match TRBD1. The CDR3 length is 16 residues. Per the germline V gene, CDR1 is SNHLY and CDR2 is FYNNEI. Germline trimming cut 6 bases from V and 0 bases from J; bases unmatched to any gene: 8.

CDR3 in DNA: TGCAGTGCCCGAGGACTAGCGGGAGGACTCGAGCAGTACTTC. This gives the protein CSARGLAGGLEQYF. The chain recombines TRBV20-1 with TRBJ2-7, with 14 nucleotides matching TRBD2. V gave up 6 bases and J gave up 6 bases; unmatched junction bases: 7. The CDR3 is 14 residues long. Germline assignment: CDR1 DFQATT and CDR2 SNEGSKA (reference sequence).

This clonotype was observed many times. This chain connects TRBV9 to TRBJ1-2, with D unclear. Germline V gene lookup returns CDR1 SGDLS and CDR2 YYNGEE. The CDR3 is made up of 13 amino acids. V lost 6 bases and J lost 1, with 10 bases in between. The CDR3 DNA reads TGTGCCAGCACCCAAACCGGTAACTATGGCTACACCTTC. As protein: CASTQTGNYGYTF.

This clonotype was detected ten times or more. The V and J genes are TRBV6-6 and TRBJ1-2, with a possible D match to TRBD1 (6 bases). With 1 base removed from V and 8 bases from J, the gap between germline ends came to 11 bases. CDR1 is MNHNY and CDR2 is SVGAGI in the germline V gene (reference sequence). The CDR3 totals 13 residues. In nucleotides, the CDR3 is TGTGCCAGCAGTTACTATGGGGGGCTCGGCTACACCTTC. It is translated as CASSYYGGLGYTF.

This clonotype came up many times. V usage is TRBV3-1 and J usage is TRBJ2-1; 7 bases are a match to TRBD1. After removal of 4 bases from V and 4 bases from J, the junction contained 7 bases not matched to a gene. In germline, CDR1 is LGHDT, CDR2 YNNKEL (reference sequence). This CDR3 contains 15 residues. Here the CDR3 reads CASSRTTGSYNEQFF. The CDR3 DNA follows: TGTGCCAGCAGCCGAACGACAGGGTCTTACAATGAGCAGTTCTTC.

The chain has TRBV11-2 and TRBJ2-2; 10 nucleotides line up with TRBD2. J gave up 7 bases and V 5 bases, and 7 bases lay outside the gene matches. Germline V gene data show CDR1 as SGHAT and CDR2 as FQNNGV. The CDR3 runs 15 residues. The chain's CDR3 is CASSRKRGGVGELFF. The CDR3 region has the DNA TGTGCCAGCAGCCGTAAGCGGGGGGGCGTCGGGGAGCTGTTTTTT.